The clone carrying this TCR beta chain was found once. Antigen specificity is unknown. At one end the junction does not follow the germline gene, possibly because of a read error. The data were obtained in a study of beta chain features in type 1 diabetes. Study information: Sorted cells numbering around 100,000,000 were examined across all samples.

Germline loops: CDR1 SEHNR, CDR2 FQNEAQ (reference sequence). This CDR3 has 13 residues. The whole isolated RNA underwent reverse transcription, so sequencing captured expressed TCRB transcripts. The protocol was immunoSEQ multiplex PCR, while the TCRdb copy is restricted to in-frame clones and leaves out a portion. The sample gives 140,000 to 150,000 clones, 40% to 55% of which show up once; under 0.5% is in the top ten. Study observations and caveats: PCR might pick shorter templates more often, in the same way for patients and controls.

The receptor comes from a man aged 18 to 29 in good health. Material for sequencing was Tregs from blood. This chain connects TRBV7-9 to TRBJ1-1; no definite D call. The CDR3 sequence: CTSSARYYTEAFF. Written as DNA, the CDR3 is TGTACCAGCAGCGCCCGGTACTACACTGAAGCTTTCTTT.